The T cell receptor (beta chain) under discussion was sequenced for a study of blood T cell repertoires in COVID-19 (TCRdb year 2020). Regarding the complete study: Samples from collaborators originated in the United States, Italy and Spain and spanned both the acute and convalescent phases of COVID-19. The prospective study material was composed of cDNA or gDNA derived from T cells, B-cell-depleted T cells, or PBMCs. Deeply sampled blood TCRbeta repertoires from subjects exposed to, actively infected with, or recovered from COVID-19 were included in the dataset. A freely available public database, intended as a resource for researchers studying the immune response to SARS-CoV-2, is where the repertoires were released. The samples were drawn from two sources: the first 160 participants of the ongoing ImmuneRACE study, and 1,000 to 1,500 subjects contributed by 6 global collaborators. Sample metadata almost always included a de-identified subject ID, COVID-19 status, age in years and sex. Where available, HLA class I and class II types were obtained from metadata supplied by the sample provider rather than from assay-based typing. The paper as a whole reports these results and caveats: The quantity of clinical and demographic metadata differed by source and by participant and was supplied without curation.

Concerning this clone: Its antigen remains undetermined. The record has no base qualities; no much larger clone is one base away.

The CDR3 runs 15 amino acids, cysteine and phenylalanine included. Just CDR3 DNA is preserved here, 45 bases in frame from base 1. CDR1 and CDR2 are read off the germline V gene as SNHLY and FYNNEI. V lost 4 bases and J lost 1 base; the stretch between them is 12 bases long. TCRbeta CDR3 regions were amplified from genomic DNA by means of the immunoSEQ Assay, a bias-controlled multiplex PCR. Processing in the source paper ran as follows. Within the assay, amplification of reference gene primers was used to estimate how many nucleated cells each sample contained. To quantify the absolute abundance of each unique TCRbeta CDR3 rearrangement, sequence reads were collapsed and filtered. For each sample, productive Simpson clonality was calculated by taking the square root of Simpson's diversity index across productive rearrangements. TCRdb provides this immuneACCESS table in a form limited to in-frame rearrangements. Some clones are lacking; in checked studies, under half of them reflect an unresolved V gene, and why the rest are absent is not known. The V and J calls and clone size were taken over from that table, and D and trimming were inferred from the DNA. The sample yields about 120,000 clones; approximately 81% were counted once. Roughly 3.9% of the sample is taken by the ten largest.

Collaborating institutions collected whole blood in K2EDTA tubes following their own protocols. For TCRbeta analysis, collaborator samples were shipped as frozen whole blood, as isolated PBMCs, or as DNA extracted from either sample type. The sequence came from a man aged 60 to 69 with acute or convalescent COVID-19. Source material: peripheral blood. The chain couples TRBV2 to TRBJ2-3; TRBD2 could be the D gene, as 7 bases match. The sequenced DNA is TGTGCCAGCAGTGGCGGGCGGGGGCGCACAGATACGCAGTATTTT. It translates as CASSGGRGRTDTQYF.